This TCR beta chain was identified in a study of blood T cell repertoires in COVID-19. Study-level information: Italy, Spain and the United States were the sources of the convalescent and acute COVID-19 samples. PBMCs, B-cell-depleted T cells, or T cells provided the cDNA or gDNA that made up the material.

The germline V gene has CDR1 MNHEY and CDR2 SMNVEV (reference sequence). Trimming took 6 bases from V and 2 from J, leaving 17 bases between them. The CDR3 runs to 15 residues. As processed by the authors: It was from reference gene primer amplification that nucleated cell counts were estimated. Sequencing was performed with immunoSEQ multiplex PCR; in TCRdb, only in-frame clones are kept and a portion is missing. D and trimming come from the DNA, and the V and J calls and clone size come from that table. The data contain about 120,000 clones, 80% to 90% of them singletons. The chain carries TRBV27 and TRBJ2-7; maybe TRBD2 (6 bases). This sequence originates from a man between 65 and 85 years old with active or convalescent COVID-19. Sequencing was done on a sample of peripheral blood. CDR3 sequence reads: CASRPSEVLAYEQYF. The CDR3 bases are TGTGCCAGCAGACCTAGCGAGGTACTCGCCTACGAGCAGTACTTC.